This TCR beta chain was captured by sequencing in a study of beta chain features in type 1 diabetes. Findings of the study overall: PCR might preferentially amplify shorter templates, equally in patients and controls.

Germline V lookup: CDR1 SGHRS, CDR2 YFSETQ. V gave up 0 bases and J gave up 4 bases, with 10 bases separating them. This CDR3 region has 14 residues. Sequencing targeted expressed TCRB transcripts, as all isolated RNA had been reverse transcribed. This table comes from immunoSEQ multiplex PCR, and its TCRdb copy is limited to in-frame clones, with some not included. The data contain 400,000 to 600,000 clones, 30% of them singletons. As regards this clone: Its matching antigen is unknown.

The TCR sequence derives from a man aged 18 to 30 in good health. The sample taken for sequencing was naive CD4+ T cells from blood. The V and J genes are TRBV5-1 and TRBJ1-1; D not certain. CDR3 DNA sequence: TGCGCCAGCAGCTTGGGGGCAGGCCCCACTGAAGCTTTCTTT. This translates into CASSLGAGPTEAFF.